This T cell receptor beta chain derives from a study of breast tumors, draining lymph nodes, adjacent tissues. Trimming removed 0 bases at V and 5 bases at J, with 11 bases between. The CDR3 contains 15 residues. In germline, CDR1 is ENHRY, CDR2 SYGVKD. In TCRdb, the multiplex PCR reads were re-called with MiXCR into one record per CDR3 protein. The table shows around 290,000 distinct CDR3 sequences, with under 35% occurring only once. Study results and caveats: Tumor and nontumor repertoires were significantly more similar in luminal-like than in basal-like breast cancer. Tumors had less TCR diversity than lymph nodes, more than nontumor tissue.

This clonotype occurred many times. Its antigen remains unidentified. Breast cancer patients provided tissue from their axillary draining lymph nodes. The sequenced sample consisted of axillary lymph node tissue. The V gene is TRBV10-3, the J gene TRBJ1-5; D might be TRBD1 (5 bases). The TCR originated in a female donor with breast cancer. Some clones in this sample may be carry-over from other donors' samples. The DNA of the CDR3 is TGTGCCATCAGTGAGTCAGGTCAGGGTGATCAGCCCCAGCATTTT. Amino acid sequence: CAISESGQGDQPQHF.